This passage covers 2 T cell receptor beta chains from one sample sequenced in a study of blood T cell repertoires in COVID-19 (dated by TCRdb to about 2020). The library relied on the immunoSEQ multiplex PCR assay. As stored in TCRdb, this immuneACCESS dataset retains in-frame rearrangements with V and J assigned. A fraction of the clones does not appear; measured against another copy, unresolved V genes explain less than half of the discrepancy, and the remainder lacks a known reason. The sample table holds about 380,000 clones, of which 88% were seen once. The ten largest clones add up to 0.9% to 1.5% of the sample. Sequenced material: PBMCs or T cells enriched from blood (not recorded which). The receptors were gathered from a woman under 30 who had recovered from COVID-19.

This chain connects TRBV5-1 to TRBJ2-5, with 7 positions matching TRBD1. After removal of 4 bases from V and 3 bases from J, the junction contained 6 bases not matched to a gene. The CDR3 loop spans 14 amino acids. CDR1 is SGHRS, CDR2 YFSETQ, per germline. This chain's CDR3 is CASSMGQKKETQYF. Written as DNA, the CDR3 is TGCGCCAGCAGCATGGGACAGAAGAAAGAGACCCAGTACTTC.

The chain joins TRBV5-4 to TRBJ1-3; D uncertain. Per the germline V gene, CDR1 is SGHNT and CDR2 is YYREEE (reference sequence). V lost 0 bases, J lost 0 bases, and 10 bases lay in between. This CDR3 is 16 amino acids long. Here the CDR3 reads CASSLVPGSSGNTIYF. As DNA, the CDR3 is TGTGCCAGCAGCTTGGTTCCGGGATCCTCTGGAAACACCATATATTTT.